These T cell receptor beta chains were read from a single sample in a study of T cells in localized non-small cell lung cancer. Some clones are missing from TCRdb's copy, which holds only in-frame ones; the method was immunoSEQ multiplex PCR. In the table there are about 74,000 clones, roughly 83% of which are singletons. Sample: peripheral blood, taken before any cancer treatment. All receptors derive from a female donor over 55 with stage I lung adenocarcinoma. Both conserved end residues are part of each CDR3. D genes are given only for firm matches. Part of the rows lack a size; the others show once, few, many or a class for expanded clones.

D: TRBD1; size: -; J: TRBJ2-7; V: TRBV11-2; DNA: TGTGCCAGCAGCAGCGGACAGGGGGCCTCCTACGAGCAGTACTTC; CDR3: CASSSGQGASYEQYF
D: TRBD2; size: -; J: TRBJ2-1; V: TRBV19; DNA: TGTGCCAGTAGTACTCGGGTTAGCGGGAGGGCGGAGGAGCAGTTCTTC; CDR3: CASSTRVSGRAEEQFF
D: -; size: -; J: TRBJ1-2; V: TRBV10-3; DNA: TGTGCCATCAGTACAAAGGGGGCTAACTATGGCTACACCTTC; CDR3: CAISTKGANYGYTF
D: -; size: -; J: TRBJ1-2; V: TRBV28; DNA: TGTGCCAGCAGTTTACCCGGGGCGGGTGACTATGGCTACACCTTC; CDR3: CASSLPGAGDYGYTF
D: -; size: -; J: TRBJ2-1; V: TRBV21-1; DNA: TGTGCCAGCAGCAAAGGATATATGGGAGCCCGGAGGAGTATTGAGCAGTTCTTC; CDR3: CASSKGYMGARRSIEQFF
D: -; size: few; J: TRBJ1-2; V: TRBV5-1; DNA: TGCGCCAGCAGCCCCACGGGACAAGTCTATGGCTACACCTTC; CDR3: CASSPTGQVYGYTF
D: -; size: few; J: TRBJ1-1; V: TRBV20-1; DNA: TGCAGTGCATGGGACACTGAAGCTTTCTTT; CDR3: CSAWDTEAFF
D: -; size: once; J: TRBJ1-4; V: TRBV2; DNA: TGTGCCAGCAGAACAGGTTATAATGAAAAACTGTTTTTT; CDR3: CASRTGYNEKLFF
D: -; size: -; J: TRBJ2-2; V: TRBV5-1; DNA: TGCGCCAGCAGCTTGGAGGTCTTTAACACCGGGGAGCTGTTTTTT; CDR3: CASSLEVFNTGELFF
D: TRBD2; size: -; J: TRBJ2-1; V: TRBV7-7; DNA: TGTGCCAGCAGCTTAGGGACTAGCGGGAGGGTTGATGAGCAGTTCTTC; CDR3: CASSLGTSGRVDEQFF
D: -; size: -; J: TRBJ1-2; V: TRBV2; DNA: TGTGCCAGCAGTGTGCTTACAGATAACTATGGCTACACCTTC; CDR3: CASSVLTDNYGYTF
D: -; size: -; J: TRBJ2-3; V: TRBV18; DNA: TGTGCCAGCTTAACGAAAACGGGTGCAGATACGCAGTATTTT; CDR3: CASLTKTGADTQYF
D: TRBD2; size: -; J: TRBJ2-7; V: TRBV7-3; DNA: TGTGCCAGCAGCCGCGGGAGCGAGCAGTACTTC; CDR3: CASSRGSEQYF
D: -; size: -; J: TRBJ1-1; V: TRBV7-8; DNA: TGTGCCAGCAGCTTCGTCTCAGGTACTGAAGCTTTCTTT; CDR3: CASSFVSGTEAFF
D: TRBD1; size: -; J: TRBJ2-3; V: TRBV18; DNA: TGTGCCAGCTCACCGATGACAGGGGGCAAGGCAGATACGCAGTATTTT; CDR3: CASSPMTGGKADTQYF
D: -; size: -; J: TRBJ1-4; V: TRBV10-3; DNA: TGTGCCATCAGTGAGTCAGAAGGTGGGGCTAATGAAAAACTGTTTTTT; CDR3: CAISESEGGANEKLFF
D: -; size: few; J: TRBJ2-1; V: TRBV7-2; DNA: TGTGCCAGCAGGGGGAATGAGCAGTTCTTC; CDR3: CASRGNEQFF
D: TRBD1; size: few; J: TRBJ1-1; V: TRBV19; DNA: TGTGCCAGTAGTATGGGGACAGGATGGGGAACTGAAGCTTTCTTT; CDR3: CASSMGTGWGTEAFF
D: TRBD1; size: -; J: TRBJ2-6; V: TRBV5-1; DNA: TGCGCCAGCCGGGACAGTTCTGGGGCCAACGTCCTGACTTTC; CDR3: CASRDSSGANVLTF
D: TRBD1; size: -; J: TRBJ2-5; V: TRBV2; DNA: TGTGCCAGCGAAAGGGGGCGGCAAGAGACCCAGTACTTC; CDR3: CASERGRQETQYF
D: -; size: -; J: TRBJ1-2; V: TRBV29-1; DNA: TGCAGCGTTGACCCTAGGATCTCATACTATGGCTACACCTTC; CDR3: CSVDPRISYYGYTF
D: TRBD1; size: -; J: TRBJ2-7; V: TRBV27; DNA: TGTGCCAGCAGTTTATCAGGGACAGGGAGCTACGAGCAGTACTTC; CDR3: CASSLSGTGSYEQYF
D: TRBD1; size: once; J: TRBJ1-5; V: TRBV6-1; DNA: TGTGCCAGCAGTGAGTCCGGGACAGCCACTCAGCCCCAGCATTTT; CDR3: CASSESGTATQPQHF
D: -; size: -; J: TRBJ1-5; V: TRBV29-1; DNA: TGCAGCGTTGCGGCGGGAAGCAATCAGCCCCAGCATTTT; CDR3: CSVAAGSNQPQHF
D: TRBD2; size: -; J: TRBJ2-2; V: TRBV19; DNA: TGTGCCAGTACTCAATGGGGGGACTACGGGGACGGGGAGCTGTTTTTT; CDR3: CASTQWGDYGDGELFF
D: TRBD1; size: -; J: TRBJ2-2; V: TRBV7-6; DNA: TGTGCCAGCAGCACAAGGACAGGGCCTGCGAACACCGGGGAGCTGTTTTTT; CDR3: CASSTRTGPANTGELFF
D: -; size: -; J: TRBJ2-7; V: TRBV5-1; DNA: TGCGCCAGCAGCTTGGCTAGGGACCCCTACGAGCAGTACTTC; CDR3: CASSLARDPYEQYF
D: -; size: -; J: TRBJ2-1; V: TRBV20-1; DNA: TGCAGTGCTAGCGGCAGGCCCCAGTTCTTC; CDR3: CSASGRPQFF
D: -; size: once; J: TRBJ2-5; V: TRBV7-9; DNA: TGTGCCAGCAGCCTCCGGGCCGTACAAGAGACCCAGTACTTC; CDR3: CASSLRAVQETQYF
D: -; size: -; J: TRBJ2-5; V: TRBV5-6; DNA: TGTGCCAGCAGCTTGGTGGGGGCTGGAGAGACCCAGTACTTC; CDR3: CASSLVGAGETQYF
D: -; size: -; J: TRBJ2-3; V: TRBV7-9; DNA: TGTGCCAGCAGCTTAGATTTGGCTAACACAGATACGCAGTATTTT; CDR3: CASSLDLANTDTQYF
D: -; size: -; J: TRBJ1-2; V: TRBV15; DNA: TGTGCCACCAGCAGAAATCACAGAGGCTACACCTTC; CDR3: CATSRNHRGYTF
D: -; size: -; J: TRBJ1-6; V: TRBV5-1; DNA: TGCGCCAGCAGCCCTGGGGTGGGTAGTAATTCACCCCTCCACTTT; CDR3: CASSPGVGSNSPLHF
D: -; size: -; J: TRBJ1-1; V: TRBV28; DNA: TGTGCCAGCAGCACAAACGGGGGTCAAGGCACTGAAGCTTTCTTT; CDR3: CASSTNGGQGTEAFF
D: -; size: -; J: TRBJ2-5; V: TRBV5-1; DNA: TGCGCCAGCAGCTTGGCCGACTCAGAGACCCAGTACTTC; CDR3: CASSLADSETQYF
D: -; size: -; J: TRBJ1-1; V: TRBV19; DNA: TGTGCCAGTAGTATTCTCCAGAACACTGAAGCTTTCTTT; CDR3: CASSILQNTEAFF
D: -; size: -; J: TRBJ2-7; V: TRBV23-1; DNA: TGCGCCAGCAGTCAATCGGTGAGGGGACCCGTGGTCTACGAGCAGTACTTC; CDR3: CASSQSVRGPVVYEQYF
D: TRBD1; size: -; J: TRBJ1-4; V: TRBV6-6; DNA: TGTGCCAGCAGCGAACAGGGGGTGGGGGAAAAACTGTTTTTT; CDR3: CASSEQGVGEKLFF
D: -; size: -; J: TRBJ2-2; V: TRBV11-3; DNA: TGTGCCAGCAGCTTAGTCACTAACACCGGGGAGCTGTTTTTT; CDR3: CASSLVTNTGELFF
D: -; size: -; J: TRBJ1-5; V: TRBV19; DNA: TGTGCCAGTAGTATAGTAGGGGGAGGGGGACAGCCCCAGCATTTT; CDR3: CASSIVGGGGQPQHF
D: -; size: -; J: TRBJ1-1; V: TRBV30; DNA: TGTGCCTGGAGTATCGGATTGGAGGGGGAAGCTTTCTTT; CDR3: CAWSIGLEGEAFF
D: TRBD2; size: -; J: TRBJ2-1; V: TRBV5-1; DNA: TGCGCCAGCAGCTTTGCGGGGGGCGACAATGAGCAGTTCTTC; CDR3: CASSFAGGDNEQFF
D: -; size: -; J: TRBJ1-1; V: TRBV15; DNA: TGTGCCACCAGCAGAGAAGTCGGGGGATGGAACACTGAAGCTTTCTTT; CDR3: CATSREVGGWNTEAFF
D: -; size: few; J: TRBJ2-4; V: TRBV6-5; DNA: TGTGCCAGCAGGGCCGGTGGTCCCATCAAGAACATTCAGTACTTC; CDR3: CASRAGGPIKNIQYF
D: -; size: -; J: TRBJ2-3; V: TRBV9; DNA: TGTGCCAGCAGCGTAGGGAGTTGGAGCACAGATACGCAGTATTTT; CDR3: CASSVGSWSTDTQYF
D: -; size: -; J: TRBJ1-1; V: TRBV19; DNA: TGTGCCAGTAGTCAACTACAGGAGTATACTGAAGCTTTCTTT; CDR3: CASSQLQEYTEAFF
D: TRBD1; size: -; J: TRBJ1-2; V: TRBV5-1; DNA: TGCGCCCGCAGCTTGGGGGACAGGGGGGCCTATGGCTACACCTTC; CDR3: CARSLGDRGAYGYTF
D: -; size: -; J: TRBJ2-1; V: TRBV6-6; DNA: TGTGCCAGCAGTTTCACCGGGACGGGGAGGAATGAGCAGTTCTTC; CDR3: CASSFTGTGRNEQFF
D: TRBD1; size: -; J: TRBJ2-7; V: TRBV10-1; DNA: TGCGCCAGCATTTATATTTGGTTGGGGACAGGACATCTTCGATTCTCCTACGAGCAGTACTTC; CDR3: CASIYIWLGTGHLRFSYEQYF
D: TRBD2; size: once; J: TRBJ2-3; V: TRBV7-3; DNA: TGTGCCAGCAGCTTAAATAGCGGGAGCACAGATACGCAGTATTTT; CDR3: CASSLNSGSTDTQYF
D: -; size: -; J: TRBJ2-2; V: TRBV7-5; DNA: TGTGTCAGAAGCTGGGGACTAGCGGGAGGTGGCACCGGGGAGCTGTTTTTT; CDR3: CVRSWGLAGGGTGELFF
D: -; size: few; J: TRBJ2-7; V: TRBV5-1; DNA: TGCGCCAGCAGCTTAGGGAGTCCGGGCGAGCAGTACTTC; CDR3: CASSLGSPGEQYF
D: -; size: -; J: TRBJ2-7; V: TRBV5-1; DNA: TGCGCCAGCAGCTTAACGTCCTCCTCCGAGCAGTACTTC; CDR3: CASSLTSSSEQYF